This record concerns one T cell receptor beta chain sequence. Its antigen is currently unknown. The sample comes from a study of cytomegalovirus exposure and HLA in healthy donors. General observations from the study: The HLA-A and HLA-B alleles of most subjects were reportedly predicted accurately from TCR beta sequences. Later, an analysis showed that TCR beta chains associated with HLA were more clonally expanded than others that were equally common. Some V segments, including TRBV6-2 and TRBV6-3, were excluded as indistinguishable.

This PCR relied on a set of 60 Vbeta primers and 13 Jbeta primers. Some clones are missing from TCRdb's copy, which holds only in-frame ones; the method was immunoSEQ multiplex PCR. The table includes around 70,000 clones, roughly four fifths detected once. Each donor was nominally healthy when sampled (though unrecorded immune exposures were likely). Trimming at V came to 4 bases and at J to 4 bases, leaving 8 bases not matched to a gene. The CDR3 extends over 16 amino acids. The germline gives CDR1 LGHNA, CDR2 YSLEER. This clonotype originated in a man aged 65-85 years in good health and CMV-seronegative. The sample taken for sequencing was PBMCs. The chain is built from TRBV4-3 and TRBJ2-2; the match to TRBD2 covers 8 bases. The CDR3 is CASSPGERGITGELFF. CDR3 DNA: TGCGCCAGCAGCCCTGGGGAGCGGGGGATCACCGGGGAGCTGTTTTTT.